The 5 T cell receptor beta chains below come from one sample, sequenced in a study of cytomegalovirus exposure and HLA in healthy donors. PCR employed 60 Vbeta and 13 Jbeta primers. Libraries were prepared by immunoSEQ multiplex PCR; TCRdb keeps only in-frame clonotypes and omits some of them. This sample has 150,000 or so clones, with approximately 70% found just once. Sequencing used PBMCs. These receptor sequences come from a young woman in good health and CMV-seronegative.

This clone was observed once. The genes are TRBV7-2 and TRBJ1-1; no firm D call. Germline loops: CDR1 SGHTA, CDR2 FQGNSA. This CDR3 region has 14 residues. Trimming shortened V by 3 bases and J by 3 bases, and 11 bases separated the two germline ends. CDR3 nucleotide sequence: TGTGCCAGCAGCTTTCAATCTTTAGACACTGAAGCTTTCTTT. Translation gives CASSFQSLDTEAFF.

This chain connects TRBV10-1 to TRBJ1-2; TRBD1 is a possible D gene (5 bases). There are 12 residues in the CDR3. V was pared by 4 bases and J by 14 bases, with 17 bases between. Germline CDR1 reads WNHNN; CDR2 reads SYGVQD (reference sequence). This CDR3 is CASSGGTTDLTF. CDR3 nucleotides: TGCGCCAGCAGTGGAGGTACGACAGACTTAACCTTC.

The chain employs TRBV19 and TRBJ2-7; 10 nucleotides align to TRBD1. The CDR3 is 14 amino acids. The J segment lost 3 bases and the V segment lost 3 bases, leaving 2 bases of the junction unmatched. The germline CDR1 and CDR2 sequences are LNHDA and SQIVND (reference sequence). CDR3 DNA sequence: TGTGCCAGTAGTATCCGGGACAGGGGCTACGAGCAGTACTTC. It specifies CASSIRDRGYEQYF. Complete variable domain (other parts from reference TRBV19 and TRBJ2-7): DGGITQSPKYLFRKEGQNVTLSCEQNLNHDAMYWYRQDPGQGLRLIYYSQIVNDFQKGDIAEGYSVSREKKESFPLTVTSAQKNPTAFYLCASSIRDRGYEQYFGPGTRLTVT.

This clone was detected once. V is TRBV18 and J is TRBJ1-1; possibly TRBD1 for D (5 bases). The V gene's germline CDR1 is KGHSH and CDR2 LQKENI. The CDR3 has 12 amino acids. V was shortened by 0 bases and J by 11 bases, with 10 bases between the two germline ends. CDR3 coding DNA: TGTGCCAGCTCACCACCGGCAGGGCATGCTTTCTTT. It yields the protein CASSPPAGHAFF.

The rearrangement uses TRBV28 and TRBJ1-5, with D hard to call. The V and J ends lost 2 bases and 3 bases respectively, with 8 bases between them. Germline assignment: CDR1 MDHEN and CDR2 SYDVKM. There are 14 residues in the CDR3. This chain's CDR3 is CASSLQRDNQPQHF. The CDR3, as DNA: TGTGCCAGCAGTTTACAGCGGGACAATCAGCCCCAGCATTTT.